The 17 T cell receptor beta chains below all came from one sample that was sequenced in a study of identical twins. TCRdb reanalysed the 5' RACE reads using MiXCR and keeps one entry per CDR3 protein. The table records approximately 500,000 distinct CDR3 sequences, roughly 15% of them present only once. These data were likewise used in another study, on yellow fever vaccine responses in identical twins.

Input material: CD4+ T cells sorted from blood. The receptor source for this set is a woman aged 18-29 years in good health.

This chain links TRBV11-2 with TRBJ2-4; perhaps D is TRBD1 or TRBD2 (6 bases each). The CDR3 has 16 residues. CDR1 is SGHAT and CDR2 is FQNNGV in the germline V gene. With 4 bases removed from V and 0 bases from J, the gap between germline ends came to 13 bases. In DNA, the CDR3 is TGTGCCAGCAGCTCGAAGGGGGGTTTAGCCAAAAACATTCAGTACTTC. It codes for CASSSKGGLAKNIQYF.

The V and J genes are TRBV4-1 and TRBJ2-1, with 10 bases lining up with TRBD2. This CDR3 region has 17 residues. The V segment lost 0 bases and the J segment 0 bases; nucleotides outside the gene matches: 2. Germline lookup yields CDR1 MGHRA and CDR2 YSYEKL. The CDR3 sequence is CASSQDPSGSSYNEQFF. The CDR3 nucleotides read TGCGCCAGCAGCCAAGACCCTAGCGGGAGCTCCTACAATGAGCAGTTCTTC.

This clonotype was detected a few times. The chain uses TRBV28 and TRBJ2-3; perhaps TRBD1 as D (5 bases). With 4 bases removed from V and 4 bases from J, the gap between germline ends came to 15 bases. The CDR3 is made up of 15 amino acids. Germline V lookup: CDR1 MDHEN, CDR2 SYDVKM. This chain's CDR3 is CASSSLVRAPDTQYF. DNA of the CDR3: TGTGCCAGCAGTTCCCTTGTCAGGGCTCCAGATACGCAGTATTTT.

In its sample, this clonotype was seen many times. The chain recombines TRBV10-3 with TRBJ1-6, with D possibly being TRBD1 (6 bases). The germline gives CDR1 ENHRY, CDR2 SYGVKD. V gave up 0 bases and J gave up 8 bases, with 14 bases separating them. CDR3 length equals 16 residues. The CDR3 DNA reads as TGTGCCATCAGTGAGTCGAGGGGGGCCCTCGATTCACCCCTCCACTTT. Translated: CAISESRGALDSPLHF.

This clonotype was detected many times. The rearrangement joins TRBV12-3 or TRBV12-4 to TRBJ1-5; D is uncertain. The CDR3 spans 15 residues. The V gene lost 3 bases and the J gene lost 0 bases, with 9 bases spanning the gap. The DNA of the CDR3 is TGTGCCAGCAGTTTCATGGGTGTTAGCAATCAGCCCCAGCATTTT. This translates into CASSFMGVSNQPQHF.

This rearrangement joins TRBV12-3 or TRBV12-4 to TRBJ1-2, with a possible D match to TRBD1 (6 bases). Trimming shortened V by 8 bases and J by 0 bases, and 22 bases separated the two germline ends. CDR3 length equals 17 residues. DNA for the CDR3: TGTGCCAGCGGGGATTACGCAGGGGCTTATTCTAACTATGGCTACACCTTC. This sequence encodes CASGDYAGAYSNYGYTF.

The V and J genes are TRBV2 and TRBJ1-2; TRBD1 matches 10 bases. Germline lookup yields CDR1 SNHLY and CDR2 FYNNEI. This CDR3 region has 15 residues. V was clipped by 5 bases and J by 8 bases; unmatched bases: 11. The CDR3 protein is CASSRKGQGIRGYTF. CDR3 nucleotides: TGTGCCAGCAGTCGAAAGGGACAGGGGATTCGGGGCTACACCTTC.

There are a few counts of this clonotype. The chain links TRBV20-1 to TRBJ2-3, with TRBD2 identical over 11 bases. Germline CDR1 and CDR2: DFQATT and SNEGSKA (reference sequence). This CDR3 is built from 19 residues. V gave up 6 bases and J gave up 3 bases; unmatched junction bases: 20. The CDR3 reads CSARLSGTSGSIRTDTQYF. Here the CDR3 DNA reads TGCAGTGCCCGTTTATCCGGGACTAGCGGTTCGATCAGGACAGATACGCAGTATTTT.

The rearrangement joins TRBV7-8 to TRBJ2-1; unclear D gene. CDR3 size: 15 residues. Trimming stripped 5 bases from V and 3 bases from J, with 14 bases between. Germline V CDR1 and CDR2: SGHVS, FQNEAQ. CDR3: CASSPAEQNYNEQFF. DNA for the CDR3: TGTGCCAGCAGCCCCGCGGAACAGAACTACAATGAGCAGTTCTTC.

V gene TRBV6-4 combines with J gene TRBJ1-1; tentatively, D is TRBD1 (6 bases). The ends were cut back, 6 bases at V and 11 bases at J, with 19 bases in the middle. This CDR3 has 13 amino acids. The germline V gene encodes CDR1 MRHNA and CDR2 SNTAGT. The CDR3 nucleotides are TGTGCCAGCAGCCCGGGGGACATCGGGCGTGCTTTCTTT. Protein sequence: CASSPGDIGRAFF.

V is TRBV5-1 and J is TRBJ1-2; D is ambiguous. With 2 bases removed from V and 3 bases from J, the gap between germline ends came to 8 bases. Per germline, CDR1 SGHRS and CDR2 YFSETQ. CDR3 length: 13 residues. The CDR3 region has the DNA TGCGCCAGCAGCTTCACGACCGACTATGGCTACACCTTC. This encodes CASSFTTDYGYTF. Supplemented by reference TRBV5-1 and TRBJ1-2, the full variable domain reads KAGVTQTPRYLIKTRGQQVTLSCSPISGHRSVSWYQQTPGQGLQFLFEYFSETQRNKGNFPGRFSGRQFSNSRSEMNVSTLELGDSALYLCASSFTTDYGYTFGSGTRLTVV.

This clonotype was observed a handful of times. The V gene is TRBV24-1, the J gene TRBJ1-4; no clear D gene. Germline CDR1 is KGHDR and CDR2 is SFDVKD. The CDR3 covers 12 residues. Trimming removed 4 bases from V and 7 bases from J, with 6 bases in between. CDR3: CATSDRGEKLFF. The CDR3, as DNA: TGTGCCACCAGTGACCGGGGTGAAAAACTGTTTTTT.

The chain carries TRBV12-3 or TRBV12-4 and TRBJ2-1; maybe TRBD1 (5 bases). CDR3 size: 15 residues. Trimming shortened V by 4 bases and J by 4 bases, and 14 bases separated the two germline ends. The CDR3 DNA is TGTGCCAGCAGTTCCACCCGACAGATATACAATGAGCAGTTCTTC. Translation gives CASSSTRQIYNEQFF.

This clonotype was found many times. The J gene is TRBJ2-2, the V gene TRBV5-1; 9 bases map to TRBD1. The CDR3 length is 16 residues. Germline V gene sequence: CDR1 SGHRS, CDR2 YFSETQ. V shed 4 bases, J shed 5 bases, and the junction held 9 bases outside the gene matches. The CDR3 nucleotides read TGCGCCAGCAGCCCAGTCCCGGGACAGGGAACCGGGGAGCTGTTTTTT. Translated: CASSPVPGQGTGELFF.

This clonotype ranks as medium-sized (0.01 to 0.1%). V gene TRBV12-3 or TRBV12-4 combines with J gene TRBJ2-1, with a tentative D call TRBD2 (6 bases). V shed 3 bases and J shed 4 bases, with 10 bases lying between them. The CDR3 loop spans 14 amino acids. CDR3 in DNA: TGTGCCAGCAGTTTCGGCGGGAAATACAATGAGCAGTTCTTC. It encodes CASSFGGKYNEQFF.

The V gene is TRBV6-5, the J gene TRBJ1-6, with TRBD1 identical over 9 bases. Germline CDR1 reads MNHEY; CDR2 reads SVGAGI. This CDR3 comprises 12 residues. V lost 5 bases to trimming and J lost 13 bases; unmatched junction nucleotides: 3. CDR3 DNA sequence: TGTGCCAGCAGTAAAGACAGGGGGCCCCTCCACTTT. This gives the protein CASSKDRGPLHF.

The J gene is TRBJ2-7, the V gene TRBV28, with 8 bases lining up with TRBD1. Germline V gene data show CDR1 as MDHEN and CDR2 as SYDVKM. The CDR3 length is 14 residues. J lost 3 bases, V lost 6 bases, and 7 bases had no gene match. This CDR3 is CASRDDRGIYEQYF. CDR3 coding DNA: TGTGCCAGCAGGGATGACAGGGGAATCTACGAGCAGTACTTC.